Presented here are 21 T cell receptor beta chains from one specimen sequenced in a study of T cell repertoires in cytomegalovirus infection. TCRdb re-analysed the reads in MiXCR, keeping a single row per CDR3 protein. This sample carries some 150,000 distinct CDR3 sequences, around a quarter of them seen once, and the ten largest clones take roughly 9.7%. What was sequenced was PBMCs. The receptors were sampled from a human donor in good health (CMV status not recorded). Some clones in this sample may be carry-over from other donors' samples.

The rearrangement joins TRBV27 to TRBJ1-5; tentative D call: TRBD1 (5 bases). The length of the CDR3 is 19 residues. Germline CDR1 and CDR2: MNHEY and SMNVEV (reference sequence). V was trimmed by 4 bases and J by 0 bases, leaving 22 bases between them. CDR3 in DNA: TGTGCCAGCAGTTCAACTTTTCTCCGGGGGATAGATAGCAATCAGCCCCAGCATTTT. Protein sequence: CASSSTFLRGIDSNQPQHF.

V usage is TRBV7-3 and J usage is TRBJ2-2; D perhaps matches TRBD1 (6 bases). The CDR3 loop spans 17 amino acids. V dropped 2 bases and J dropped 3 bases, with 16 bases sitting between them. CDR1 is SGHTA and CDR2 is FQGTGA in the germline V gene. The CDR3 sequence: CASSLRPGQTYTGELFF. Written as DNA, the CDR3 is TGTGCCAGCAGCTTACGTCCCGGACAGACCTACACCGGGGAGCTGTTTTTT.

The V gene is TRBV28, the J gene TRBJ1-1, with TRBD1 matching 8 bases. The V and J ends lost 6 bases and 0 bases, in that order; junction bases with no gene match: 3. CDR3 length: 14 residues. The germline V gene has CDR1 MDHEN and CDR2 SYDVKM. CDR3 in DNA: TGTGCCAGCAGGCGGACAGGGATGAACACTGAAGCTTTCTTT. Its protein is CASRRTGMNTEAFF.

This clonotype has just a few counts. The CDR3: CASSSTGDTVYEQYF. CDR3 DNA: TGTGCCAGCAGCTCCACAGGGGACACCGTCTACGAGCAGTACTTC. The genes are TRBV13 and TRBJ2-7; 7 positions match TRBD1. Germline assignment: CDR1 PRHDT and CDR2 FYEKMQ (reference sequence). After removal of 4 bases from V and 3 bases from J, the junction contained 9 bases not matched to a gene. CDR3 length equals 15 residues.

V is TRBV28 and J is TRBJ2-7; 9 nucleotides agree with TRBD1. The CDR3 runs to 17 residues. The junction had 16 bases not matched to a gene; V was cut back by 3 bases and J by 7 bases. From germline, CDR1 is MDHEN and CDR2 SYDVKM. CDR3 region: CASSFPTEQGAVGEQYF. The CDR3 DNA reads TGTGCCAGCAGTTTCCCCACAGAACAGGGGGCCGTAGGGGAGCAGTACTTC.

This clonotype has a handful of counts. The chain links TRBV12-3 or TRBV12-4 to TRBJ1-2; D gene unclear. V was cut by 7 bases and J by 1 base, with 10 bases left in between. The CDR3 spans 13 residues. The CDR3, as DNA: TGTGCCAGCACCGGACGCGTTAACTATGGCTACACCTTC. It is translated as CASTGRVNYGYTF.

Ten or more counts support this clonotype. The V and J genes are TRBV7-2 and TRBJ1-5; D is undetermined. Deletions cut 1 base from V and 0 bases from J, with 7 bases between. CDR3 length: 15 amino acids. CDR1 SGHTA and CDR2 FQGNSA come from the germline V gene. CDR3 loop: CASSLGSTSNQPQHF. The CDR3 DNA is TGTGCCAGCAGCTTAGGGTCGACTAGCAATCAGCCCCAGCATTTT.

In its sample, this clonotype was seen a few times. The V and J genes are TRBV29-1 and TRBJ2-5; unclear D gene. The CDR3 runs 13 residues. Germline V gene sequence: CDR1 SQVTM, CDR2 ANQGSEA. Trimming pared 3 bases from V and 7 bases from J, leaving 15 bases between. The CDR3: CSVEPAGPGTQYF. For the CDR3, the DNA is TGCAGCGTTGAGCCGGCAGGCCCGGGGACCCAGTACTTC.

V and J are TRBV5-1 and TRBJ2-3, with D possibly called TRBD1 or TRBD2 (6 bases each). The germline gives CDR1 SGHRS, CDR2 YFSETQ. CDR3 length equals 15 residues. V was clipped by 0 bases and J by 4 bases, with 12 bases between them. CDR3 sequence: CASSLVGGYADTQYF. The CDR3 DNA is TGCGCCAGCAGCTTGGTCGGGGGCTATGCAGATACGCAGTATTTT.

This clonotype was counted a few times. CDR3 protein: CASSLSRGLGDTQYF. Here the CDR3 DNA reads TGTGCCAGCAGCTTATCTAGGGGGCTCGGAGATACGCAGTATTTT. The chain has TRBV7-6 and TRBJ2-3, with 7 bases lining up with TRBD1. V shed 2 bases and J 5 bases; nucleotides not matched to a gene: 7. The CDR3 spans 15 residues. Germline loops: CDR1 SGHVS, CDR2 FNYEAQ.

This clonotype has more than one count but fewer than ten. The chain has TRBV12-3 or TRBV12-4 and TRBJ1-2; D perhaps matches TRBD1 (5 bases). The length of the CDR3 is 14 residues. V lost 1 base and J lost 7, with 13 bases in between. The CDR3: CASSLGGGAGGYTF. CDR3 nucleotide sequence: TGTGCCAGCAGTTTAGGAGGAGGGGCTGGTGGCTACACCTTC.

This clonotype has ten or more counts. This chain uses TRBV7-2 with TRBJ2-7; a possible D gene is TRBD2 (5 bases). This CDR3 comprises 15 residues. Trimming took off 1 base at V and 0 bases at J, with 10 bases between the two ends. Germline V gene data show CDR1 as SGHTA and CDR2 as FQGNSA. CDR3 sequence reads: CASSLGSSRSYEQYF. CDR3 sequence (DNA): TGTGCCAGCAGCTTAGGGTCTAGCCGCTCCTACGAGCAGTACTTC.

This clonotype was counted between two and nine times. This chain connects TRBV19 to TRBJ2-5; TRBD2 matches at 7 bases. With V trimmed by 10 bases and J by 1 base, 9 bases remained unmatched. The CDR3 has 14 amino acids. Germline V gene lookup returns CDR1 LNHDA and CDR2 SQIVND (reference sequence). This CDR3 is CATWGGATQETQYF. The CDR3 DNA follows: TGTGCCACATGGGGGGGAGCAACCCAAGAGACCCAGTACTTC.

The V gene is TRBV7-9, the J gene TRBJ2-5; TRBD2 agrees at 9 bases. Unmatched junction bases numbered 14, after V lost 5 bases and J lost 4 bases. CDR1 is SEHNR and CDR2 is FQNEAQ in the germline V gene (reference sequence). The CDR3 is 17 amino acids. The chain's CDR3 is CASSRTPGLARGETQYF. In DNA form, the CDR3 reads TGTGCCAGCAGCCGAACTCCCGGACTAGCGAGGGGAGAGACCCAGTACTTC.

This clonotype has more than one count but fewer than ten. J is TRBJ2-7 and V is TRBV20-1; D is ambiguous. Germline loops: CDR1 DFQATT, CDR2 SNEGSKA (reference sequence). The CDR3 extends over 12 amino acids. V gave up 2 bases and J gave up 2 bases, with 7 bases separating them. CDR3 amino acids: CSARTSTYEQYF. As DNA, the CDR3 is TGCAGTGCTAGAACTTCCACCTACGAGCAGTACTTC.

Remarks on this clonotype: It may be a read error: a sequence one base away is much more abundant. The chain uses TRBV28 and TRBJ1-1, with 7 bases that match TRBD1. Germline V lookup: CDR1 MDHEN, CDR2 SYDVKM. CDR3 length equals 14 residues. The CDR3 region is CASSIWSGGTEAFF. The CDR3 nucleotides read TGTGCCAGCAGTATATGGTCAGGGGGCACTGAAGCTTTCTTT.

This clonotype was seen only a few times. The chain carries TRBV27 and TRBJ1-1; D is undetermined. The CDR3 extends over 14 amino acids. The ends were cut back, 5 bases at V and 1 base at J, with 11 bases in the middle. Looked up from germline, CDR1 is MNHEY and CDR2 is SMNVEV (reference sequence). CDR3 in amino acids: CASSVNPANTEAFF. The CDR3 nucleotides are TGTGCCAGCAGTGTAAACCCCGCGAACACTGAAGCTTTCTTT.

The V call is TRBV5-5, the J call TRBJ2-2; 7 bases align to TRBD2. The germline V gene encodes CDR1 SGHKS and CDR2 YYEKEE (reference sequence). Unmatched junction bases numbered 5, after V lost 1 base and J lost 2 bases. This CDR3 region has 16 residues. The CDR3 coding sequence is TGTGCCAGCAGCTTGCGAGGGGACTACAACACCGGGGAGCTGTTTTTT. As protein: CASSLRGDYNTGELFF.

This clonotype was seen ten or more times. The CDR3 DNA is TGTGCCAGCAGCCCTGGGGGCACAGATACGCAGTATTTT. This codes for CASSPGGTDTQYF. V gene TRBV7-9 combines with J gene TRBJ2-3; D not certain. Germline V CDR1 and CDR2: SEHNR, FQNEAQ (reference sequence). The germline V and J ends were trimmed by 5 bases and 1 base, with 7 bases remaining between them. This CDR3 comprises 13 residues.

The sample holds a few counts of this clonotype. V and J are TRBV24-1 and TRBJ2-3; D may be TRBD1 or TRBD2 (6 bases each). V was cut by 9 bases and J by 0 bases, with 15 bases left in between. CDR1 and CDR2 (germline): KGHDR, SFDVKD. The CDR3 spans 15 residues. The CDR3 sequence: CATSLGGTSTDTQYF. CDR3 nucleotides: TGTGCCACCTCGTTAGGGGGGACTAGCACAGATACGCAGTATTTT.

This clonotype was recorded a few times. Here the CDR3 DNA reads TGTGCCAGCAGTGAACCCCAGCGGGGGGCCGACTCTGGGGCCAACGTCCTGACTTTC. Its translation is CASSEPQRGADSGANVLTF. V and J are TRBV2 and TRBJ2-6; 9 positions match TRBD2. Germline loops: CDR1 SNHLY, CDR2 FYNNEI. The CDR3 sequence is 19 residues long. With V trimmed by 2 bases and J by 0 bases, 8 bases remained unmatched.